The T cell receptor beta chain under discussion was sequenced for a study of chemoradiotherapy in HPV16-positive cancers. Here immunoSEQ multiplex PCR was the method, and the copy in TCRdb shows in-frame clones only, minus some. This table holds about 68,000 clones, 88% found once. The CDR3 length is 15 residues. Germline V lookup: CDR1 LNHDA, CDR2 SQIVND (reference sequence). Trimming left V 6 bases short and J 2 bases short, with 14 bases between. The source was blood, collected from a patient who underwent chemoradiotherapy. The sequence came from a human donor with HPV-associated anogenital cancer. This chain joins TRBV19 and TRBJ1-3; D may be TRBD1 (6 bases). The CDR3 DNA sequence: TGTGCCAGTAGCCCACAGGGAGTCCCTGGAAACACCATATATTTT. It codes for CASSPQGVPGNTIYF.